This passage covers 15 T cell receptor beta chains from one sample sequenced in a study of shared clonotypes between healthy human individuals. Measured with immunoSEQ multiplex PCR; TCRdb has only the in-frame clones, and not every one. The data hold some 2,100,000 clones, with 90% to 96% observed a single time. The sequencing sample was made of naive CD4+ T cells sorted from blood. This sample's subset: CD45RA+ positively selected. These receptors were taken from a man between 18 and 35 years old in good health.

The chain employs TRBV28 and TRBJ1-2; D is ambiguous. CDR3 length equals 12 residues. Germline CDR1 reads MDHEN; CDR2 reads SYDVKM. Deletions cut 4 bases from V and 7 bases from J, with 10 bases between. For the CDR3, the DNA is TGTGCCAGCAGTTCGACTACGAGTGGCTACACCTTC. Translation gives CASSSTTSGYTF.

As concerns this clone: At one end, the junction sequence differs from germline, possibly due to a read error. V is TRBV5-4 and J is TRBJ1-1; D is perhaps TRBD1 (5 bases). The CDR3 spans 15 residues. Germline V gene sequence: CDR1 SGHNT, CDR2 YYREEE (reference sequence). The CDR3 sequence: CASSFLGEANIEAFF. As DNA, the CDR3 is TGTGCCAGCAGCTTTTTAGGGGAGGCCAACATTGAAGCTTTCTTT.

The rearrangement links TRBV5-6 to TRBJ2-7; maybe TRBD1 (6 bases). The CDR3 loop spans 14 amino acids. CDR1 is SGHDT, CDR2 YYEEEE, per germline. V was pared by 6 bases and J by 2 bases, with 15 bases between. The CDR3 sequence is CASTRTVGTYEQYF. CDR3 bases: TGTGCCAGCACCCGGACAGTGGGGACCTACGAGCAGTACTTC.

The chain uses TRBV5-6 and TRBJ1-5; perhaps TRBD1 as D (5 bases). The CDR3 spans 14 residues. Trimming left V 4 bases short and J 3 bases short, with 11 bases between. Per the germline V gene, CDR1 is SGHDT and CDR2 is YYEEEE. CDR3 in amino acids: CASSLGVFNQPQHF. The DNA of the CDR3 is TGTGCCAGCAGCCTAGGGGTGTTCAATCAGCCCCAGCATTTT.

This clone has more than one count but fewer than ten. Other DNA variants within this sample encode the same CDR3. The J gene is TRBJ1-2, the V gene TRBV6-5; D is perhaps TRBD1 (6 bases). The CDR3 consists of 12 residues. V was trimmed by 0 bases and J by 8 bases, leaving 7 bases between them. The germline CDR1 and CDR2 sequences are MNHEY and SVGAGI. In DNA, the CDR3 is TGTGCCAGCAGTTACTCGACAGGAGGCTACACCTTC. Translated: CASSYSTGGYTF.

The rearrangement joins TRBV4-1 to TRBJ1-6; D not certain. The CDR3 runs 16 residues. V was trimmed by 1 base and J by 7 bases, leaving 14 bases between them. Germline values: CDR1 MGHRA, CDR2 YSYEKL. The CDR3 here is CASSQVGLVANSPLHF. DNA for the CDR3: TGCGCCAGCAGCCAAGTAGGGTTAGTGGCAAATTCACCCCTCCACTTT.

The chain has TRBV2 and TRBJ1-5; weak D call: TRBD1 (6 bases). Looked up from germline, CDR1 is SNHLY and CDR2 is FYNNEI. This CDR3 spans 13 amino acids. V lost 8 bases, J lost 3 bases, and 11 bases lay in between. CDR3 residues: CASRGQNNQPQHF. The CDR3 coding sequence is TGTGCCAGCCGTGGACAGAACAATCAGCCCCAGCATTTT.

This chain uses TRBV19 with TRBJ2-3; TRBD2 agrees at 11 bases. V shed 7 bases, J shed 1 base, and the junction held 10 bases outside the gene matches. CDR1 is LNHDA and CDR2 is SQIVND in the germline V gene (reference sequence). The CDR3 extends over 17 amino acids. The CDR3 spells CASTALTSGRGTDTQYF. CDR3 coding DNA: TGTGCCAGTACGGCCCTTACTAGCGGGAGAGGCACAGATACGCAGTATTTT.

The rearrangement uses TRBV6-4 and TRBJ2-3; TRBD2 aligns across 10 bases. CDR1 and CDR2 (germline): MRHNA, SNTAGT. The junction had 6 bases not matched to a gene; V was cut back by 6 bases and J by 0 bases. This CDR3 is 16 amino acids long. CDR3 in DNA: TGTGCCAGCAGCCGGACTAGCGGCCCTAGCACAGATACGCAGTATTTT. The encoded protein is CASSRTSGPSTDTQYF.

A remark on this clone: In the same sample, other DNA sequences code for this CDR3. The rearrangement uses TRBV29-1 and TRBJ1-2, with D uncertain. The CDR3 loop spans 11 amino acids. Germline V gives CDR1 SQVTM, CDR2 ANQGSEA. The V end lost 4 bases, the J end lost 2 bases, and 5 bases lay between the germline ends. CDR3 DNA: TGCAGCGTTGGGTCGAACTATGGCTACACCTTC. Encoded protein: CSVGSNYGYTF.

With regard to this clone: The same CDR3 also results from other DNA sequences found in this sample. The chain employs TRBV2 and TRBJ1-2; a possible D gene is TRBD1 (5 bases). This CDR3 contains 12 residues. Germline lookup yields CDR1 SNHLY and CDR2 FYNNEI. V shed 4 bases and J shed 6 bases, with 9 bases lying between them. CDR3 in amino acids: CASSGGGNGYTF. Here the CDR3 DNA reads TGTGCCAGCAGTGGCGGGGGGAATGGCTACACCTTC.

CDR3 in DNA: TGTGCCAGCAGTGAGGTCCCCTTCACAGGGGGTTATGGCTACACCTTC. Residues: CASSEVPFTGGYGYTF. The rearrangement uses TRBV2 and TRBJ1-2; TRBD1 matches 8 bases. Germline loops: CDR1 SNHLY, CDR2 FYNNEI. The CDR3 totals 16 residues. The V and J ends lost 3 bases and 5 bases, in that order; junction bases with no gene match: 11.

The V gene is TRBV4-2, the J gene TRBJ1-5; 8 bases match TRBD1. Per the germline V gene, CDR1 is LGHNA and CDR2 is YNFKEQ. The CDR3 totals 15 residues. The J segment lost 4 bases and the V segment lost 0 bases, leaving 2 bases of the junction unmatched. CDR3 in amino acids: CASSQEGQANQPQHF. The CDR3 DNA sequence: TGTGCCAGCAGCCAAGAGGGACAGGCAAATCAGCCCCAGCATTTT.

As to this clone: Within the sample, other DNA sequences also encode this same CDR3. The chain uses TRBV5-1 and TRBJ2-7; 7 nucleotides line up with TRBD2. The V gene end was trimmed by 0 bases and the J gene end by 0 bases; junction bases not matched to a gene: 3. The CDR3 totals 15 residues. CDR1 is SGHRS and CDR2 is YFSETQ in the germline V gene. Here the CDR3 reads CASSLEAGPSYEQYF. CDR3 sequence (DNA): TGCGCCAGCAGCTTGGAAGCGGGGCCCTCCTACGAGCAGTACTTC.

This chain connects TRBV18 to TRBJ1-1; a possible D gene is TRBD1 (6 bases). V was clipped by 3 bases and J by 0 bases, with 17 bases between them. CDR1 and CDR2 (germline): KGHSH, LQKENI. This CDR3 is 17 amino acids long. The CDR3 here is CASSPAGTIFMNTEAFF. The CDR3 DNA follows: TGTGCCAGCTCACCGGCCGGGACAATTTTTATGAACACTGAAGCTTTCTTT.